Shown below are 5 T cell receptor beta chains from a single sample sequenced in a study of blood T cells in healthy people across ages. PCR was performed a second time for about 7 to 12 cycles using a sample-barcoded 5' primer and a J-beta primer mix. TCRdb reanalysed the 5' RACE reads using MiXCR and keeps one entry per CDR3 protein. This table has approximately 320,000 distinct CDR3 sequences, less than 30% appearing once. The sequenced sample consisted of blood. The receptor source for this set is a woman between 65 and 79 years old in good health.

This chain joins TRBV20-1 and TRBJ2-7, with 12 bases aligning to TRBD2. The germline V gene encodes CDR1 DFQATT and CDR2 SNEGSKA (reference sequence). Trimming took 3 bases from V and 4 from J; bases not matched to a gene: 7. The CDR3 spans 15 residues. CDR3 bases: TGCAGTGCTAGCCCTCAAACTAGCGGGGGGTACGAGCAGTACTTC. It is translated as CSASPQTSGGYEQYF.

The chain recombines TRBV12-3 or TRBV12-4 with TRBJ2-6; D uncertain. Trimming shortened V by 6 bases and J by 2 bases, and 5 bases separated the two germline ends. This CDR3 is 13 amino acids long. The CDR3 DNA sequence: TGTGCCAGCAGGCTCACTGGGGCCAACGTCCTGACTTTC. Its protein is CASRLTGANVLTF.

This clonotype was counted many times. The rearrangement joins TRBV29-1 to TRBJ2-7; the D gene is possibly TRBD2 (6 bases). The V gene's germline CDR1 is SQVTM and CDR2 ANQGSEA. V was clipped by 2 bases and J by 5 bases, with 10 bases between them. This CDR3 spans 12 amino acids. This chain's CDR3 is CSVEHGRDEQYF. CDR3 in DNA: TGCAGCGTTGAACACGGGAGAGACGAGCAGTACTTC.

The sample holds a few counts of this clonotype. This sequence joins TRBV5-1 and TRBJ2-7, with D perhaps matching TRBD1 (8 bases). CDR3 size: 14 residues. V dropped 5 bases and J dropped 6 bases, with 18 bases sitting between them. CDR1 SGHRS and CDR2 YFSETQ come from the germline V gene. CDR3 in amino acids: CASRYGQGGSEQYF. CDR3 in DNA: TGCGCCAGCAGATACGGACAGGGAGGGAGCGAGCAGTACTTC.

This clonotype appeared a few times. The gene calls are TRBV12-3 or TRBV12-4 and TRBJ2-1, with 7 bases identical to TRBD1. The CDR3 loop spans 16 amino acids. The J segment lost 0 bases and the V segment lost 5 bases, leaving 7 bases of the junction unmatched. CDR3 nucleotides: TGTGCCAGCAGTCCCTGGGACAGACGCTCCTACAATGAGCAGTTCTTC. Its protein product is CASSPWDRRSYNEQFF.